The source of this T cell receptor beta chain is a study of identical twins. TCRdb ran MiXCR on the 5' RACE reads and lists one entry per CDR3 protein. The table records hundreds of thousands of distinct CDR3 sequences, around 20% of them present only once. This CDR3 has 15 amino acids. Germline V gene sequence: CDR1 MNHEY, CDR2 SVGEGT. V lost 2 bases, J lost 5 bases, and 4 bases stayed unmatched. The same sample was also used in a study of T cells expressing NK-cell markers. That work states: Sorted CD3+CD56-NKG2C+, CD3+CD56+NKG2C- and CD3+CD56+NKG2C+ T cells were the source of the TCR beta repertoires. Of CD8+ T cells, about 1.0-7.5% belonged to dominant NKG2C+ clonotypes in 5 to 7 donors.

What was sequenced was PBMCs. This TCR came from a woman aged 18-29 years in good health. The chain combines TRBV6-2 or TRBV6-3 with TRBJ2-1; 9 positions agree with TRBD2. CDR3 amino acids: CASSYASGENNEQFF. In nucleotides, the CDR3 is TGTGCCAGCAGTTACGCTAGCGGGGAAAACAATGAGCAGTTCTTC.